Following are 31 T cell receptor beta chains from one sample sequenced in a study of cytomegalovirus exposure and HLA in healthy donors. TCRdb's table, derived via immunoSEQ multiplex PCR, lists solely in-frame clones and lacks some. Of 55,000 to 80,000 clones in the sample, over 90% were seen once. Sequencing was done on a sample of PBMCs. The origin of the receptors is a woman aged 18-30 years in good health and CMV-seropositive.

The J gene is TRBJ2-3, the V gene TRBV11-2, with a tentative D call TRBD2 (7 bases). Germline CDR1 SGHAT, CDR2 FQNNGV. Trimming left V 5 bases short and J 2 bases short, with 8 bases between. The CDR3 is made up of 13 amino acids. CDR3 DNA sequence: TGTGCCAGCAGCGGGGGGGCCACAGATACGCAGTATTTT. This sequence encodes CASSGGATDTQYF.

The sample holds one count of this clone. The chain links TRBV7-2 to TRBJ2-4; TRBD1 aligns across 9 bases. The junction had 12 bases not matched to a gene; V was cut back by 6 bases and J by 9 bases. The CDR3 loop spans 15 amino acids. Germline values: CDR1 SGHTA, CDR2 FQGNSA. Here the CDR3 DNA reads TGTGCCAGCAGTCCCCCCGGGACAGGGAGGGTCATTCAGTACTTC. It encodes CASSPPGTGRVIQYF.

This clone qualifies as medium-sized. The chain has TRBV9 and TRBJ2-3, with D perhaps matching TRBD2 (5 bases). The germline V and J ends were trimmed by 3 bases and 6 bases, with 14 bases remaining between them. This CDR3 is 14 amino acids long. Germline V gene sequence: CDR1 SGDLS, CDR2 YYNGEE. CDR3 sequence (DNA): TGTGCCAGCAGCGGAGGACGTTGGGAGGATACGCAGTATTTT. Translated: CASSGGRWEDTQYF.

The chain recombines TRBV29-1 with TRBJ2-1; TRBD1 agrees at 12 bases. Per germline, CDR1 SQVTM and CDR2 ANQGSEA. Germline trimming cut 5 bases from V and 8 bases from J; bases unmatched to any gene: 7. The CDR3 runs 14 residues. CDR3 bases: TGCAGCGTTCGGGGACAGGGGGCATCGGATGAGCAGTTCTTC. Protein product: CSVRGQGASDEQFF.

The CDR3 bases are TGTGCCAGCAGATTAAATATCCTCCCGGTCGGGGACAGGGGAAATAGCTCCTACAATGAGCAGTTCTTC. Its translation is CASRLNILPVGDRGNSSYNEQFF. The chain combines TRBV2 with TRBJ2-1; 10 bases align to TRBD1. Germline V CDR1 and CDR2: SNHLY, FYNNEI. The V segment lost 6 bases and the J segment 0 bases; nucleotides outside the gene matches: 26. The CDR3 consists of 23 residues.

V usage is TRBV9 and J usage is TRBJ2-5; D possibly corresponds to TRBD2 (7 bases). The CDR3 length is 12 residues. V was cut by 8 bases and J by 4 bases, with 12 bases left in between. From germline, CDR1 is SGDLS and CDR2 YYNGEE. The CDR3 reads CASGGGAETQYF. CDR3 bases: TGTGCCAGTGGTGGGGGGGCAGAGACCCAGTACTTC.

The chain is built from TRBV21-1 and TRBJ1-3. TRBV21-1 is marked as a pseudogene. CDR3 length: 16 residues. This CDR3 reads CASRGRLQHARNTIYF. CDR3 coding DNA: TGTGCCAGCAGGGGGAGACTACAACACGCACGAAACACCATATATTTT.

J is TRBJ2-7 and V is TRBV2; 11 bases fit TRBD2. This CDR3 has 13 amino acids. The V segment lost 6 bases and the J segment 9 bases; nucleotides outside the gene matches: 7. Germline CDR1 SNHLY, CDR2 FYNNEI. The CDR3 DNA is TGTGCCAGCAGGGCCGGGACTAGCGGCGCGCAGTACTTC. Its translation is CASRAGTSGAQYF.

This chain connects TRBV18 to TRBJ1-5; 7 nucleotides align to TRBD1. Germline CDR1 reads KGHSH; CDR2 reads LQKENI. There are 15 residues in the CDR3. V dropped 1 base and J dropped 4; count of bases not matched to a gene: 4. The CDR3 bases are TGTGCCAGCTCACCACAGACAGGGCTGAATCAGCCCCAGCATTTT. Amino acid sequence: CASSPQTGLNQPQHF.

The DNA of the CDR3 is TGTGCCAGCAGCTCCAGACAGGGGTTGTCCTACGAGCAGTACTTC. It yields the protein CASSSRQGLSYEQYF. V usage is TRBV5-5 and J usage is TRBJ2-7; 8 bases map to TRBD1. The V gene end was trimmed by 3 bases and the J gene end by 1 base; junction bases not matched to a gene: 6. The CDR3 is 15 residues long. CDR1 is SGHKS, CDR2 YYEKEE, per germline (reference sequence). The full variable domain, rest sourced from reference TRBV5-5 and TRBJ2-7, is DAGVTQSPTHLIKTRGQQVTLRCSPISGHKSVSWYQQVLGQGPQFIFQYYEKEERGRGNFPDRFSARQFPNYSSELNVNALLLGDSALYLCASSSRQGLSYEQYFGPGTRLTVT.

CDR3 residues: CASSPTTQGSGYTF. In nucleotides, the CDR3 is TGTGCCAGCAGTCCGACCACTCAGGGGTCTGGCTACACCTTC. This chain joins TRBV27 and TRBJ1-2; tentatively, D is TRBD1 (6 bases). This CDR3 region has 14 residues. The V end was cut by 5 bases, the J end by 7 bases, with 17 bases between. Per the germline V gene, CDR1 is MNHEY and CDR2 is SMNVEV (reference sequence).

This clone appeared once. The chain employs TRBV28 and TRBJ2-1; D remains ambiguous. There are 15 residues in the CDR3. V was clipped by 8 bases and J by 10 bases, with 24 bases between them. Germline loops: CDR1 MDHEN, CDR2 SYDVKM. CDR3 nucleotide sequence: TGTGCCAGCGGATTGAGCACTACTCTCCCGAACGAGCAGTTCTTC. The encoded protein is CASGLSTTLPNEQFF.

The chain couples TRBV7-7 to TRBJ1-1; no firm D call. The germline gives CDR1 SSHAT, CDR2 FNYEAQ (reference sequence). V gave up 8 bases and J gave up 4 bases, with 14 bases separating them. The CDR3 has 13 residues. The CDR3 DNA reads as TGTGCCAGCTGCTCTGGGCCAGGCACTGAAGCTTTCTTT. Protein: CASCSGPGTEAFF.

The chain has TRBV4-3 and TRBJ1-6; TRBD1 agrees at 7 bases. The J segment lost 7 bases and the V segment lost 1 base, leaving 1 base of the junction unmatched. The CDR3 runs to 14 residues. Germline V gives CDR1 LGHNA, CDR2 YSLEER. The DNA for the CDR3 is TGCGCCAGCAGCCAAGCACAGGGGAATTCACCCCTCCACTTT. Translation: CASSQAQGNSPLHF.

The CDR3: CASTSGYQPQHF. In nucleotides, the CDR3 is TGTGCCAGCACATCAGGCTATCAGCCCCAGCATTTT. This chain uses TRBV7-9 with TRBJ1-5, with D unclear. Trimming pared 7 bases from V and 5 bases from J, leaving 9 bases between. The CDR3 is 12 residues long. Looked up from germline, CDR1 is SEHNR and CDR2 is FQNEAQ (reference sequence).

The chain's CDR3 is CASSFPWGGGYNEQFF. For the CDR3, the DNA is TGTGCCAGCAGCTTCCCGTGGGGCGGGGGTTACAATGAGCAGTTCTTC. This rearrangement joins TRBV11-1 to TRBJ2-1; 7 bases are shared with TRBD2. The germline CDR1 and CDR2 sequences are SGHAT and FQDESV (reference sequence). The CDR3 consists of 16 residues. With V trimmed by 3 bases and J by 4 bases, 9 bases remained unmatched.

The rearrangement links TRBV27 to TRBJ1-2; D is ambiguous. The length of the CDR3 is 13 residues. CDR1 is MNHEY, CDR2 SMNVEV, per germline (reference sequence). V gave up 8 bases and J gave up 4 bases, with 14 bases separating them. The CDR3 region is CASGTPGLYGYTF. The CDR3 DNA is TGTGCCAGCGGTACCCCAGGACTCTATGGCTACACCTTC.

This clone was counted a single time. The rearrangement uses TRBV29-1 and TRBJ1-2, with unresolved D. The germline V gene has CDR1 SQVTM and CDR2 ANQGSEA. The length of the CDR3 is 12 residues. Trimming removed 7 bases from V and 2 bases from J, with 11 bases in between. The CDR3 nucleotides are TGCAGCGCCGTGCGGGAGAACTATGGCTACACCTTC. Its translation is CSAVRENYGYTF. The complete variable domain, with remaining parts taken from reference TRBV29-1 and TRBJ1-2, reads SAVISQKPSRDICQRGTSLTIQCQVDSQVTMMFWYRQQPGQSLTLIATANQGSEATYESGFVIDKFPISRPNLTFSTLTVSNMSPEDSSIYLCSAVRENYGYTFGSGTRLTVV.

The V call is TRBV9, the J call TRBJ2-1; TRBD2 is a possible D gene (6 bases). The CDR3 contains 16 residues. Trimming removed 3 bases at V and 3 bases at J, with 16 bases between. Germline CDR1 SGDLS, CDR2 YYNGEE. CDR3 loop: CASSESSGGGYNEQFF. DNA for the CDR3: TGTGCCAGCAGCGAATCGAGTGGGGGAGGCTACAATGAGCAGTTCTTC. Full variable domain (remainder filled in from reference TRBV9 and TRBJ2-1): DSGVTQTPKHLITATGQRVTLRCSPRSGDLSVYWYQQSLDQGLQFLIQYYNGEERAKGNILERFSAQQFPDLHSELNLSSLELGDSALYFCASSESSGGGYNEQFFGPGTRLTVL.

The V gene is TRBV2, the J gene TRBJ1-5; D is uncertain. The germline V gene encodes CDR1 SNHLY and CDR2 FYNNEI. Trimming took 3 bases from V and 5 from J, leaving 8 bases between them. This CDR3 has 13 residues. CDR3 sequence reads: CASSDSSYQPQHF. The CDR3 nucleotides read TGTGCCAGCAGTGACAGTTCCTATCAGCCCCAGCATTTT.

Here the CDR3 reads CASSSPRHPDTQYF. The CDR3 bases are TGTGCCAGCAGTTCCCCCAGGCACCCCGATACGCAGTATTTT. V usage is TRBV27 and J usage is TRBJ2-3; no definite D call. Trimming took 4 bases from V and 6 from J, leaving 14 bases between them. The V gene's germline CDR1 is MNHEY and CDR2 SMNVEV (reference sequence). CDR3 size: 14 residues.

The chain recombines TRBV2 with TRBJ1-5, with D perhaps TRBD1 (5 bases). V was pared by 10 bases and J by 0 bases, with 13 bases between. The CDR3 length is 14 residues. The germline V gene has CDR1 SNHLY and CDR2 FYNNEI. The CDR3 reads CATTTANSNQPQHF. CDR3 coding DNA: TGTGCCACCACGACAGCTAATAGCAATCAGCCCCAGCATTTT.

The chain combines TRBV5-1 with TRBJ1-1; D is ambiguous. Trimming cost V 0 bases and J 11 bases, with 8 bases left between them. From germline, CDR1 is SGHRS and CDR2 YFSETQ. The CDR3 extends over 11 amino acids. In DNA form, the CDR3 reads TGCGCCAGCAGCTTGGGGGCGGGCGCTTTCTTT. This sequence encodes CASSLGAGAFF.

CDR3 nucleotides: TGTGCCAGCAGTTTATCCCCACCCACAGGCGGAAAACTGTTTTTT. Encoded protein: CASSLSPPTGGKLFF. This rearrangement joins TRBV28 to TRBJ1-4; TRBD1 might be the D (5 bases). Trimming removed 1 base at V and 10 bases at J, with 16 bases between. Germline V gene lookup returns CDR1 MDHEN and CDR2 SYDVKM. CDR3 size: 15 residues.

J is TRBJ2-1 and V is TRBV4-2; a possible D gene is TRBD2 (5 bases). CDR3 length: 15 residues. Trimming pared 0 bases from V and 4 bases from J, leaving 10 bases between. Germline CDR1 and CDR2: LGHNA and YNFKEQ. The CDR3 coding sequence is TGTGCCAGCAGCCAAGAAGGAGGCCAGTACAATGAGCAGTTCTTC. Translation: CASSQEGGQYNEQFF.

This clone was detected once. The chain recombines TRBV9 with TRBJ1-2; 7 bases match TRBD1. This CDR3 region has 14 residues. Trimming at V came to 4 bases and at J to 5 bases, leaving 8 bases not matched to a gene. Per the germline V gene, CDR1 is SGDLS and CDR2 is YYNGEE. The CDR3 loop is CASSTGTAIYGYTF. Written as DNA, the CDR3 is TGTGCCAGCAGCACAGGGACAGCCATTTATGGCTACACCTTC.

This sequence joins TRBV20-1 and TRBJ2-5; no clear D. CDR3 length: 10 residues. Germline CDR1 DFQATT, CDR2 SNEGSKA (reference sequence). The CDR3 sequence: CSRKRETQYF. Written as DNA, the CDR3 is TGCAGCCGCAAGCGAGAGACCCAGTACTTC.

The J gene is TRBJ2-5, the V gene TRBV7-9; 8 positions match TRBD1. V gave up 6 bases and J gave up 5 bases; unmatched junction bases: 14. Germline CDR1 and CDR2: SEHNR and FQNEAQ (reference sequence). The CDR3 contains 16 residues. The chain's CDR3 is CASSARHGQGWETQYF. The CDR3 coding sequence is TGTGCCAGCAGTGCAAGACACGGACAGGGATGGGAGACCCAGTACTTC.

The J gene is TRBJ1-3, the V gene TRBV30; TRBD1 aligns across 8 bases. The J segment lost 0 bases and the V segment lost 3 bases, leaving 7 bases of the junction unmatched. The CDR3 sequence is 16 residues long. Germline V gene lookup returns CDR1 GTSNPN and CDR2 SVGIG (reference sequence). CDR3 bases: TGTGCCTGGAGGGACCGGACAGGGCACTCTGGAAACACCATATATTTT. It encodes CAWRDRTGHSGNTIYF.

The V and J genes are TRBV28 and TRBJ1-5; possibly TRBD1 for D (6 bases). CDR3 length: 15 amino acids. Trimming shortened V by 6 bases and J by 7 bases, and 19 bases separated the two germline ends. CDR1 MDHEN and CDR2 SYDVKM come from the germline V gene. CDR3 DNA sequence: TGTGCCAGCAGCCCATTGACAGGAAGTGGCCAGCCCCAGCATTTT. It translates to CASSPLTGSGQPQHF.

The chain joins TRBV27 to TRBJ2-7; D gene unclear. The CDR3 runs 15 residues. Per the germline V gene, CDR1 is MNHEY and CDR2 is SMNVEV (reference sequence). V was cut by 4 bases and J by 3 bases, with 16 bases left in between. As DNA, the CDR3 is TGTGCCAGCAGTTCATCTTACTCTATTTACTACGAGCAGTACTTC. This encodes CASSSSYSIYYEQYF.